One and the same sample provided the 15 T cell receptor beta chains below, sequenced in a study of blood T cell repertoires in COVID-19. The protocol was immunoSEQ multiplex PCR, while the TCRdb copy is restricted to in-frame clones and leaves out a portion. In the table there are some 220,000 clones, more than 65% of which are singletons. Material: peripheral blood. The receptor source for this set is a man aged 50 or older with active or convalescent COVID-19.

The CDR3 nucleotides are TGTGCCAGCTCACCAAGACAGGAGACTAACTATGGCTACACCTTC. It codes for CASSPRQETNYGYTF. The J gene is TRBJ1-2, the V gene TRBV18; D possibly corresponds to TRBD1 (6 bases). The CDR3 contains 15 residues. Deletions cut 2 bases from V and 0 bases from J, with 10 bases between. The germline gives CDR1 KGHSH, CDR2 LQKENI.

This sequence joins TRBV19 and TRBJ1-1; 10 positions agree with TRBD1. The length of the CDR3 is 15 residues. Germline loops: CDR1 LNHDA, CDR2 SQIVND (reference sequence). The V gene end was trimmed by 8 bases and the J gene end by 5 bases; junction bases not matched to a gene: 11. For the CDR3, the DNA is TGTGCCAGTGGACGACAGGGGGCGCTTGATACTGAAGCTTTCTTT. Residues: CASGRQGALDTEAFF.

This clone appeared a few times. The V and J genes are TRBV28 and TRBJ2-5; D remains ambiguous. Germline loops: CDR1 MDHEN, CDR2 SYDVKM. V dropped 1 base and J dropped 3 bases, with 12 bases sitting between them. The CDR3 loop spans 15 amino acids. CDR3 DNA sequence: TGTGCCAGCAGTTTATATGACATCAGTGAAGAGACCCAGTACTTC. It encodes CASSLYDISEETQYF.

The genes are TRBV7-2 and TRBJ2-6; TRBD1 matches at 7 bases. Per germline, CDR1 SGHTA and CDR2 FQGNSA. The length of the CDR3 is 17 residues. V dropped 2 bases and J dropped 5; count of bases not matched to a gene: 9. The CDR3 DNA sequence: TGTGCCAGCAGCTTAACGGCGAACAGGGGCCGGGCCAACGTCCTGACTTTC. Translated, it gives CASSLTANRGRANVLTF.

The chain carries TRBV2 and TRBJ1-2, with 8 nucleotides matching TRBD1. The CDR3 consists of 14 residues. Germline CDR1 is SNHLY and CDR2 is FYNNEI. Trimming removed 6 bases from V and 3 bases from J; junction bases left unmatched: 6. CDR3 in amino acids: CASRSLDRDYGYTF. In DNA form, the CDR3 reads TGTGCCAGCAGATCCTTGGACAGGGACTATGGCTACACCTTC.

The chain carries TRBV2 and TRBJ2-2; TRBD1 matches at 9 bases. The germline V gene has CDR1 SNHLY and CDR2 FYNNEI. CDR3 size: 18 residues. Trimming at V came to 6 bases and at J to 1 base, leaving 12 bases not matched to a gene. The CDR3 sequence: CASRAGTGTFLNTGELFF. The DNA for the CDR3 is TGTGCCAGCAGGGCCGGGACAGGGACCTTCCTGAACACCGGGGAGCTGTTTTTT.

The chain couples TRBV5-1 to TRBJ1-5, with TRBD1 identical over 7 bases. The germline CDR1 and CDR2 sequences are SGHRS and YFSETQ. The CDR3 is 13 amino acids. J was trimmed by 4 bases and V by 8 bases; bases with no gene match: 6. CDR3 amino acids: CASLGTANQPQHF. DNA for the CDR3: TGCGCCAGTCTAGGGACAGCAAATCAGCCCCAGCATTTT.

The gene calls are TRBV7-6 and TRBJ2-3; D possibly corresponds to TRBD1 (5 bases). From germline, CDR1 is SGHVS and CDR2 FNYEAQ. The germline V and J ends were trimmed by 5 bases and 0 bases, with 12 bases remaining between them. The length of the CDR3 is 15 residues. As DNA, the CDR3 is TGTGCCAGCAGCCCAATAGGGGCTAGCACAGATACGCAGTATTTT. Its translation is CASSPIGASTDTQYF.

V usage is TRBV7-2 and J usage is TRBJ2-5; TRBD2 matches at 9 bases. The CDR3 loop spans 16 amino acids. The trim removed 6 bases at V and 4 bases at J, leaving 12 bases unmatched. The germline gives CDR1 SGHTA, CDR2 FQGNSA. CDR3 sequence: CASSFQVAGESETQYF. CDR3 nucleotide sequence: TGTGCCAGCAGTTTCCAAGTAGCGGGGGAATCAGAGACCCAGTACTTC.

The chain uses TRBV12-3 or TRBV12-4 and TRBJ1-1; D call uncertain. CDR3 length: 13 amino acids. With 3 bases removed from V and 0 bases from J, the gap between germline ends came to 5 bases. CDR3 protein: CASSFGLNTEAFF. Written as DNA, the CDR3 is TGTGCCAGCAGTTTTGGGCTGAACACTGAAGCTTTCTTT.

This clone appeared a few times. This sequence joins TRBV15 and TRBJ1-3, with D tentatively TRBD1 (6 bases). With 5 bases removed from V and 4 bases from J, the gap between germline ends came to 21 bases. Germline V gene data show CDR1 as LNHNV and CDR2 as YYDKDF (reference sequence). This CDR3 comprises 17 residues. The CDR3: CATSPLEGQPGGNTIYF. CDR3 sequence (DNA): TGTGCCACCAGCCCACTGGAAGGACAGCCGGGAGGAAACACCATATATTTT.

CDR3 nucleotide sequence: TGTGCCAGCAGCCCTAAGGGGGCTGGAAACACCATATATTTT. This encodes CASSPKGAGNTIYF. The chain couples TRBV9 to TRBJ1-3, with D perhaps matching TRBD1 (6 bases). V was clipped by 4 bases and J by 2 bases, with 10 bases between them. In germline, CDR1 is SGDLS, CDR2 YYNGEE. This CDR3 contains 14 residues.

The rearrangement joins TRBV3-1 (or the pseudogene TRBV3-2) to TRBJ2-7; D is perhaps TRBD2 (6 bases). The CDR3 length is 14 residues. The germline V gene has CDR1 LGHDT and CDR2 YNNKEL (reference sequence). V lost 5 bases, J lost 9 bases, and 20 bases lay in between. In DNA, the CDR3 is TGTGCCAGCAGCGCACTAGGAACCCGCGGGGTGCAGTACTTC. As protein: CASSALGTRGVQYF.

The CDR3 region is CASSLAGTGGEQFF. The CDR3, as DNA: TGTGCCAGCAGCTTAGCCGGGACAGGGGGTGAGCAGTTCTTC. This chain joins TRBV7-2 and TRBJ2-1; 11 bases are a match to TRBD1. V shed 0 bases, J shed 9 bases, and the junction held 1 base outside the gene matches. The germline V gene has CDR1 SGHTA and CDR2 FQGNSA. The CDR3 has 14 residues.

The V call is TRBV5-1, the J call TRBJ2-1, with 12 bases lining up with TRBD2. Germline values: CDR1 SGHRS, CDR2 YFSETQ. Trimming cost V 0 bases and J 4 bases; bases outside gene matches: 8. The CDR3 contains 18 residues. The chain's CDR3 is CASSLEPLTSGSYNEQFF. In DNA, the CDR3 is TGCGCCAGCAGCTTGGAACCGTTGACTAGCGGGAGTTACAATGAGCAGTTCTTC.